These T cell receptor beta chains were read from a single sample in a study of CD8+CD57+ T cells in acquired aplastic anemia. Each CDR3 protein is one row after TCRdb ran MiXCR on the reads. The data show 300,000 or so distinct CDR3 sequences, roughly 53% seen once. The specimen was sorted CD4+, CD8+, or CD8+CD57+ T cells (not recorded which) from PBMCs. These receptors originate from a human donor with aplastic anemia. The CDR3 runs from the conserved cysteine through the conserved F or W. Fields, in order: V gene, clone size, J gene, D gene, CDR3 protein, CDR3 DNA. A D gene is named only where the DNA matches it firmly. Some rows have no size entry. The others give once, few or many, or a class for an expanded clone.

v_gene: TRBV20-1; abundance: NA; j_gene: TRBJ2-1; d_gene: TRBD2; CDR3aa: CSATVGSGMFNEQFF; CDR3nt: TGCAGTGCCACCGTAGGAAGCGGGATGTTCAATGAGCAGTTCTTC
v_gene: TRBV12-3/TRBV12-4; abundance: many; j_gene: TRBJ2-3; d_gene: TRBD2; CDR3aa: CASRTSGVRTDTQYF; CDR3nt: TGTGCCAGCCGGACTAGCGGGGTCCGCACAGATACGCAGTATTTT
v_gene: TRBV5-8; abundance: many; j_gene: TRBJ2-7; d_gene: TRBD1; CDR3aa: CASSMGQGGYSSYEQYF; CDR3nt: TGTGCCAGCAGCATGGGACAGGGCGGATACAGCTCCTACGAGCAGTACTTC
v_gene: TRBV11-2; abundance: NA; j_gene: TRBJ2-2; d_gene: NA; CDR3aa: CASSLAQSNTGELFF; CDR3nt: TGTGCCAGCAGCTTAGCACAGTCCAACACCGGGGAGCTGTTTTTT
v_gene: TRBV25-1; abundance: many; j_gene: TRBJ1-5; d_gene: TRBD1; CDR3aa: CASSGPGQGDKQPQHF; CDR3nt: TGTGCCAGCAGTGGCCCAGGACAGGGGGATAAGCAGCCCCAGCATTTT
v_gene: TRBV29-1; abundance: few; j_gene: TRBJ1-4; d_gene: NA; CDR3aa: CSVTTSAFARANEKLFF; CDR3nt: TGCAGCGTTACTACGAGTGCCTTCGCTAGAGCTAATGAAAAACTGTTTTTT
v_gene: TRBV12-3/TRBV12-4; abundance: NA; j_gene: TRBJ2-6; d_gene: NA; CDR3aa: CASSLRTGSGANVLTF; CDR3nt: TGTGCCAGCAGTTTGAGAACAGGGTCTGGGGCCAACGTCCTGACTTTC
v_gene: TRBV5-1; abundance: many; j_gene: TRBJ1-2; d_gene: TRBD1; CDR3aa: CASNPRGQDYGYTF; CDR3nt: TGCGCCAGCAACCCCAGGGGGCAAGATTATGGCTACACCTTC
v_gene: TRBV7-6; abundance: NA; j_gene: TRBJ2-3; d_gene: NA; CDR3aa: CASSAYLSGSDTQYF; CDR3nt: TGTGCCAGCAGCGCTTATTTATCCGGGTCAGATACGCAGTATTTT
v_gene: TRBV20-1; abundance: NA; j_gene: TRBJ1-5; d_gene: NA; CDR3aa: CSANGDGNQPQHF; CDR3nt: TGCAGTGCTAACGGGGACGGCAATCAGCCCCAGCATTTT
v_gene: TRBV19; abundance: NA; j_gene: TRBJ1-6; d_gene: NA; CDR3aa: CASTLRWQAHSPLHF; CDR3nt: TGTGCCAGTACCCTAAGGTGGCAGGCTCATTCACCCCTCCACTTT
v_gene: TRBV7-2; abundance: NA; j_gene: TRBJ1-2; d_gene: NA; CDR3aa: CASSSAHLYGYTF; CDR3nt: TGTGCCAGCAGCTCGGCGCACCTCTATGGCTACACCTTC
v_gene: TRBV29-1; abundance: NA; j_gene: TRBJ2-3; d_gene: NA; CDR3aa: CSVVRRGADTQYF; CDR3nt: TGCAGCGTTGTGCGCAGGGGTGCAGATACGCAGTATTTT
v_gene: TRBV2; abundance: once; j_gene: TRBJ2-7; d_gene: NA; CDR3aa: CASSSHPKGVEQYF; CDR3nt: TGTGCCAGCAGTTCCCATCCAAAAGGGGTAGAGCAGTACTTC
v_gene: TRBV7-8; abundance: NA; j_gene: TRBJ2-1; d_gene: TRBD2; CDR3aa: CASSQLPGLAGGNEQFF; CDR3nt: TGTGCCAGCAGCCAATTGCCGGGACTAGCGGGAGGTAATGAGCAGTTCTTC
v_gene: TRBV20-1; abundance: many; j_gene: TRBJ1-2; d_gene: TRBD1; CDR3aa: CSARRDRRLSHGYTF; CDR3nt: TGCAGTGCTAGGAGGGACAGGAGGCTTAGCCATGGCTACACCTTC
v_gene: TRBV24-1; abundance: NA; j_gene: TRBJ2-7; d_gene: NA; CDR3aa: CATSDRRQGRGEQYF; CDR3nt: TGTGCCACCAGTGATCGACGACAGGGACGGGGGGAGCAGTACTTC
v_gene: TRBV2; abundance: NA; j_gene: TRBJ1-5; d_gene: NA; CDR3aa: CARTGPQGENQPKHF; CDR3nt: TGTGCCAGAACGGGGCCCCAGGGTGAAAATCAGCCCAAGCATTTT
v_gene: TRBV20-1; abundance: NA; j_gene: TRBJ2-3; d_gene: NA; CDR3aa: CSARAVHGYPYTDTQYF; CDR3nt: TGCAGTGCCAGGGCCGTCCATGGCTACCCCTACACAGATACGCAGTATTTT
v_gene: TRBV7-9; abundance: NA; j_gene: TRBJ1-4; d_gene: NA; CDR3aa: CASSLEVRRNEKLFF; CDR3nt: TGTGCCAGCAGCTTAGAGGTCAGACGCAATGAAAAACTGTTTTTT
v_gene: TRBV7-2; abundance: NA; j_gene: TRBJ1-2; d_gene: NA; CDR3aa: CASSLVGRGYTF; CDR3nt: TGTGCCAGCAGCTTAGTAGGGCGCGGCTACACCTTC
v_gene: TRBV27; abundance: NA; j_gene: TRBJ2-2; d_gene: NA; CDR3aa: CASSSGPGGELFF; CDR3nt: TGCGCCAGCAGTTCCGGGCCCGGCGGGGAGCTGTTTTTT
v_gene: TRBV7-2; abundance: NA; j_gene: TRBJ2-7; d_gene: NA; CDR3aa: CASSLAKGGTYEQYF; CDR3nt: TGTGCCAGCAGCTTAGCGAAGGGGGGGACGTACGAGCAGTACTTC
v_gene: TRBV10-3; abundance: NA; j_gene: TRBJ1-2; d_gene: TRBD1; CDR3aa: CAISESSSSGGAYTF; CDR3nt: TGTGCCATCAGTGAGTCTTCTTCCTCAGGGGGCGCCTACACCTTC
v_gene: TRBV9; abundance: NA; j_gene: TRBJ2-1; d_gene: TRBD2; CDR3aa: CASSARLAGGASPFNSQQFF; CDR3nt: TGTGCCAGCAGCGCGCGACTAGCGGGGGGGGCTTCCCCCTTCAATAGTCAGCAGTTCTTC
v_gene: TRBV10-2; abundance: NA; j_gene: TRBJ1-1; d_gene: NA; CDR3aa: CASSEYMNTEAFF; CDR3nt: TGCGCCAGCTCCGAATACATGAACACTGAAGCTTTCTTT
v_gene: TRBV20-1; abundance: many; j_gene: TRBJ2-3; d_gene: NA; CDR3aa: CSAPLATDTQYF; CDR3nt: TGCAGTGCTCCTTTAGCGACAGATACGCAGTATTTT
v_gene: TRBV5-1; abundance: many; j_gene: TRBJ2-5; d_gene: NA; CDR3aa: CASSLVSTGPKGETQYF; CDR3nt: TGCGCCAGCAGCTTGGTTTCTACAGGGCCCAAGGGAGAGACCCAGTACTTC
v_gene: TRBV5-4; abundance: many; j_gene: TRBJ2-7; d_gene: NA; CDR3aa: CASSLSQGEQYF; CDR3nt: TGTGCCAGCAGCTTATCCCAGGGGGAGCAGTACTTC
v_gene: TRBV7-9; abundance: NA; j_gene: TRBJ2-1; d_gene: TRBD2; CDR3aa: CASSLTGGAPYNEQFF; CDR3nt: TGTGCCAGCAGCTTAACGGGAGGTGCTCCCTACAATGAGCAGTTCTTC
v_gene: TRBV2; abundance: many; j_gene: TRBJ2-7; d_gene: NA; CDR3aa: CASSESGGQTYEQYF; CDR3nt: TGTGCCAGCAGTGAATCGGGCGGCCAGACCTACGAGCAGTACTTC
v_gene: TRBV5-1; abundance: many; j_gene: TRBJ2-7; d_gene: TRBD2; CDR3aa: CASSLASGLPAGEQYF; CDR3nt: TGCGCCAGCAGCTTGGCTAGCGGACTCCCAGCGGGGGAGCAGTACTTC
v_gene: TRBV18; abundance: NA; j_gene: TRBJ1-2; d_gene: TRBD1; CDR3aa: CASSPIGQGANYGYTF; CDR3nt: TGTGCCAGCTCACCTATTGGACAGGGAGCTAACTATGGCTACACCTTC
v_gene: TRBV5-1; abundance: once; j_gene: TRBJ2-7; d_gene: NA; CDR3aa: CASSFGTLPYEQYF; CDR3nt: TGCGCCAGCAGCTTCGGGACTCTCCCCTACGAGCAGTACTTC
v_gene: TRBV10-2; abundance: NA; j_gene: TRBJ2-7; d_gene: TRBD1; CDR3aa: CASQKDRVRYEQYF; CDR3nt: TGCGCCAGCCAAAAAGACAGGGTCCGCTACGAGCAGTACTTC
v_gene: TRBV7-2; abundance: many; j_gene: TRBJ2-3; d_gene: NA; CDR3aa: CASSLGSYSDTQYF; CDR3nt: TGTGCCAGCAGCTTAGGCTCTTACTCAGATACGCAGTATTTT
v_gene: TRBV19; abundance: NA; j_gene: TRBJ1-1; d_gene: NA; CDR3aa: CASSIERMNTEDFF; CDR3nt: TGTGCCAGTAGTATAGAACGGATGAACACTGAAGATTTCTTT
v_gene: TRBV5-5; abundance: NA; j_gene: TRBJ2-3; d_gene: TRBD2; CDR3aa: CAGSRLAGGRGTDTQYF; CDR3nt: TGTGCCGGCAGCCGACTAGCGGGGGGGCGTGGCACAGATACGCAGTATTTT
v_gene: TRBV7-2; abundance: NA; j_gene: TRBJ2-7; d_gene: NA; CDR3aa: CASSFSRQISSYEQYF; CDR3nt: TGTGCCAGCAGCTTTTCCAGGCAGATTAGCTCCTACGAGCAGTACTTC
v_gene: TRBV10-1; abundance: NA; j_gene: TRBJ2-3; d_gene: TRBD1; CDR3aa: CASSDTGEGTDTQYF; CDR3nt: TGCGCCAGCAGTGATACAGGGGAAGGCACAGATACGCAGTATTTT
v_gene: TRBV5-1; abundance: NA; j_gene: TRBJ2-3; d_gene: NA; CDR3aa: CASSLPRGLEPDTQYF; CDR3nt: TGCGCCAGCAGCTTGCCTAGAGGGCTAGAACCAGATACGCAGTATTTT
v_gene: TRBV5-4; abundance: many; j_gene: TRBJ2-5; d_gene: TRBD1; CDR3aa: CASSLAAGTGGLETQYF; CDR3nt: TGTGCCAGCAGCTTGGCAGCCGGGACAGGGGGCCTGGAGACCCAGTACTTC
v_gene: TRBV15; abundance: few; j_gene: TRBJ2-7; d_gene: NA; CDR3aa: CATSATRLTSSYEQYF; CDR3nt: TGTGCCACCAGCGCTACTCGGCTCACTAGCTCCTACGAGCAGTACTTC
v_gene: TRBV18; abundance: NA; j_gene: TRBJ2-6; d_gene: NA; CDR3aa: CASSPPNGGGGAGANVLTF; CDR3nt: TGTGCCAGCTCACCACCGAACGGGGGCGGAGGTGCTGGGGCCAACGTCCTGACTTTC
v_gene: TRBV20-1; abundance: NA; j_gene: TRBJ2-7; d_gene: TRBD2; CDR3aa: CSANQLAGVYEQYF; CDR3nt: TGCAGTGCTAACCAACTAGCGGGGGTCTACGAGCAGTACTTC
v_gene: TRBV6-5; abundance: NA; j_gene: TRBJ1-2; d_gene: TRBD1; CDR3aa: CASSYSGTVPYGYTF; CDR3nt: TGTGCCAGCAGTTACTCAGGGACAGTTCCCTATGGCTACACCTTC
v_gene: TRBV7-9; abundance: NA; j_gene: TRBJ2-5; d_gene: TRBD2; CDR3aa: CASSLGLAGWGQETQYF; CDR3nt: TGTGCCAGCAGCTTAGGACTAGCGGGATGGGGTCAAGAGACCCAGTACTTC
v_gene: TRBV6-1; abundance: many; j_gene: TRBJ2-5; d_gene: NA; CDR3aa: CASSESLKETQYF; CDR3nt: TGTGCCAGCAGTGAATCGCTAAAAGAGACCCAGTACTTC
v_gene: TRBV29-1; abundance: NA; j_gene: TRBJ1-2; d_gene: NA; CDR3aa: CSVIGGRGYTF; CDR3nt: TGCAGCGTCATAGGGGGAAGAGGCTACACCTTC
v_gene: TRBV6-5; abundance: NA; j_gene: TRBJ2-3; d_gene: TRBD2; CDR3aa: CASSEFGKGLAGADTRYF; CDR3nt: TGTGCCAGCAGTGAATTTGGGAAAGGACTAGCTGGCGCAGATACGCGGTATTTT
v_gene: TRBV2; abundance: many; j_gene: TRBJ2-3; d_gene: TRBD2; CDR3aa: CASTRTSGGWTDTQYF; CDR3nt: TGTGCCAGCACCCGGACTAGCGGGGGGTGGACAGATACGCAGTATTTT
v_gene: TRBV6-6; abundance: NA; j_gene: TRBJ2-3; d_gene: TRBD2; CDR3aa: CASSTGTSAINTDTQYF; CDR3nt: TGTGCCAGCAGTACCGGGACTAGCGCCATCAACACAGATACGCAGTATTTT